Described below is a single T cell receptor beta chain sequence and its context. Its antigen is unidentified. The sample originates from a study of healthy donors' naive CD4 and CD8 T cells. Broader study findings: Bulk sequencing left alpha and beta chains unpaired. A reported CD4+/CD8+ bias affected most V and J genes in naive cells.

TCR libraries were built from 450 to 650 ng of total RNA by linear amplification. TCRdb redid the calling of the reads with MiXCR, one entry per CDR3 protein. This sample has approximately 180,000 distinct CDR3 sequences; nearly 75% occur once, and the top ten carry around 2%. The CDR3 contains 15 residues. Germline V gene sequence: CDR1 SGHRS, CDR2 YFSETQ. The V gene end was trimmed by 4 bases and the J gene end by 5 bases; junction bases not matched to a gene: 8. CD4+CD8-CD45RO-CD45RA+ cells were naive CD4+; CD8+CD4-CD45RA+CD27bright cells were naive CD8+. The receptor comes from a pool of human donors in good health; the sample pools cells from several healthy donors. The sample consisted of naive CD4+ and CD8+ T cells sorted from blood, pooled from several donors. The rearrangement links TRBV5-1 to TRBJ2-5, with 10 positions matching TRBD1. In DNA, the CDR3 is TGCGCCAGCAGCCATGGGACAGGGGATGTGGAGACCCAGTACTTC. Encoded protein: CASSHGTGDVETQYF.